A single T cell receptor beta chain is shown here with its context. As yet, its antigen is unknown. Its ends do not fully match the called genes, so a read error is possible. These data originate in a study of T cell repertoires in cytomegalovirus infection. As for the study in general: Indicated by public TCR beta signatures were CMV infection and matching HLA type.

TCRdb recomputed calls from the reads with MiXCR, one row per CDR3 protein. The sample shows 680,000 or so distinct CDR3 sequences, roughly a third of them seen only once. Study outcomes and limitations: Across the ex vivo response, the dominant clonotypes were HLA-C-restricted CMV-specific TCR beta clonotypes. The cumulative frequency of public TCR beta families distinguished individuals who carried CMV together with the relevant HLA.

CDR3 size: 14 residues. CDR1 and CDR2 (germline): MNHNY, SVGAGI (reference sequence). The sequence came from a human donor in good health (CMV status not recorded). Some clones in this sample may be carry-over from other donors' samples. The genes are TRBV6-6 and TRBJ2-7, with TRBD2 identical over 12 bases. This sample comprised cultured PBMCs, obtained from culture after CMV antigen stimulation. CDR3: CASSPGLAGPTGIF. CDR3 DNA sequence: TGTGCCAGCAGTCCGGGACTAGCGGGCCCCACAGGCATCTTC.